Given below is one TCR beta chain in context. Its antigen is unidentified. The entry originates in a study of T cell repertoires in cytomegalovirus infection. The CDR3 has 15 residues. The V gene's germline CDR1 is SGHDN and CDR2 FVKESK. Trimming stripped 5 bases from V and 4 bases from J, with 15 bases between. A single record per CDR3 protein comes from TCRdb applying MiXCR to the reads. The sample yields about 830,000 distinct CDR3 sequences, about 30% seen once. V gene TRBV14 combines with J gene TRBJ2-1; a possible D gene is TRBD2 (6 bases). The sample was cultured CD8+ T cells from PBMCs, taken from culture after CMV antigen stimulation. The origin of this receptor is a human donor in good health (CMV status not recorded). Some clones in this sample may be carry-over from other donors' samples. As DNA, the CDR3 is TGTGCCAGCAGCATGGCGGGGTGGGCATACAATGAGCAGTTCTTC. The encoded protein is CASSMAGWAYNEQFF.